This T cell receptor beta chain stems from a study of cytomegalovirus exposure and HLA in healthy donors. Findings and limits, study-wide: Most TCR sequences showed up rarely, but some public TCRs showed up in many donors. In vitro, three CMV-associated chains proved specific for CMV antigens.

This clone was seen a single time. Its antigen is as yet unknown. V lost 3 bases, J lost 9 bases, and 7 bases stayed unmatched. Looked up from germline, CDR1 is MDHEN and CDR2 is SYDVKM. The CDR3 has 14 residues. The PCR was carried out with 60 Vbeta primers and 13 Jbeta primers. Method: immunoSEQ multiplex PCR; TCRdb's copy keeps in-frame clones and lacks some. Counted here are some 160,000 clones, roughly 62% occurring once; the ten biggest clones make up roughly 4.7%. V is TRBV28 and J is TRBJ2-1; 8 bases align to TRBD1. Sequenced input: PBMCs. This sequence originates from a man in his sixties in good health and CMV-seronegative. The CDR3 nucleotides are TGTGCCAGCAGTTTCAGGGGGACAGGTGGTGAGCAGTTCTTC. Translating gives CASSFRGTGGEQFF.